A selection of T cell receptor beta chains follows, all from one sample in a study of blood T cell repertoires in COVID-19. Profiled with immunoSEQ multiplex PCR; TCRdb holds only in-frame clones, not every one. The table includes about 380,000 clones, around 84% detected once. Sequencing used peripheral blood. The source of these receptors is a woman younger than 30 with acute or convalescent COVID-19. CDR3s include the opening cysteine and the closing phenylalanine or tryptophan. The D gene is left open where the match is weak. Clone size, where shown, is once, few, many, or a class for clones that have expanded.

clone_size j_call v_call d_call cdr3_nt cdr3_aa
- TRBJ2-3 TRBV3-1/TRBV3-2 TRBD1 TGTGCCAGCACCCCACAGGGGTCGACAGATACGCAGTATTTT CASTPQGSTDTQYF
- TRBJ2-7 TRBV28 - TGTGCCAGCAGCCGTACAGGGTGGCAGTACTTC CASSRTGWQYF
once TRBJ1-5 TRBV4-1 TRBD1 TGCGCCAGCAGCCAAGCGGACAGGGAATGGAGCAATCAGCCCCAGCATTTT CASSQADREWSNQPQHF
- TRBJ2-5 TRBV11-2 TRBD2 TGTGCCAGCAGCTTAACCCTGGGACTAGGATTTGTTGAGACCCAGTACTTC CASSLTLGLGFVETQYF
- TRBJ1-2 TRBV7-9 - TGTGCCAGCAGCCCTGATGGATGGAGTACGGGGTTAGATGGCTACACCTTC CASSPDGWSTGLDGYTF
- TRBJ2-7 TRBV2 - TGTGCCAGCAGTGTCGAAACAGCCTCCTACGAGCAGTACTTC CASSVETASYEQYF
- TRBJ1-4 TRBV5-1 - TGCGCCAGCAGCTTGGGAAGGGAGCAGGAAAAACTGTTTTTT CASSLGREQEKLFF
- TRBJ2-1 TRBV7-3 TRBD1 TGTGCCAGCAGCCTGGGACAGGGGGCCCATGAGCAGTTCTTC CASSLGQGAHEQFF
- TRBJ2-2 TRBV5-4 TRBD1 TGTGCCAGCAGCTTGGACGGTCGGACAGGAAACACCGGGGAGCTGTTTTTT CASSLDGRTGNTGELFF
- TRBJ2-1 TRBV11-3 TRBD1 TGTGCCAGCAGCCAGACAGGGGATGAGCAGTTCTTC CASSQTGDEQFF
- TRBJ2-7 TRBV14 - TGTGCCAGCAGCCAAGGGACGGGGAAGCGGCAGTACTTC CASSQGTGKRQYF
- TRBJ1-1 TRBV20-1 - TGCAGTTGGGGACAGAACACTGAAGCTTTCTTT CSWGQNTEAFF
- TRBJ2-7 TRBV5-6 TRBD2 TGTGCCAGCGCAGCGGGGTCCTCCTACGAGCAGTACTTC CASAAGSSYEQYF
- TRBJ2-3 TRBV5-4 TRBD2 TGTGCCAGCAGTTTAAGCGGGGGGGCGAGAGATACGCAGTATTTT CASSLSGGARDTQYF
- TRBJ2-3 TRBV7-8 - TGTGCCAGCACTCTTGGGGGGGCTGGAGATACGCAGTATTTT CASTLGGAGDTQYF
- TRBJ1-4 TRBV7-9 - TGTGCCAGCAGCCCAACAGACAGCGCAACTAATGAAAAACTGTTTTTT CASSPTDSATNEKLFF
- TRBJ2-5 TRBV9 TRBD1 TGTGCCAGCAGCGTAGGACTAGACAGGGGAGAGACCCAGTACTTC CASSVGLDRGETQYF
- TRBJ2-6 TRBV13 - TGTGCCAGCAGCTCCCGTGGGACTTTATACCCCTCTGGGGCCAACGTCCTGACTTTC CASSSRGTLYPSGANVLTF
- TRBJ1-5 TRBV30 TRBD1 TGTGCCTGGAGTGGGACAGGGGTCAATCAGCCCCAGCATTTT CAWSGTGVNQPQHF
- TRBJ2-1 TRBV4-1 - TGCGCCAGCAATGGCAGGGTCGGGTTTTACAATGAGCAGTTCTTC CASNGRVGFYNEQFF
- TRBJ2-7 TRBV12-3/TRBV12-4 - TGTGCCAGCAGCTTACACGGCTACGAGCAGTACTTC CASSLHGYEQYF
few TRBJ2-3 TRBV7-3 - TGTGCCAGCAGCACCTGGGGACAAGACACAGATACGCAGTATTTT CASSTWGQDTDTQYF
- TRBJ2-5 TRBV5-1 TRBD1 TGCGCCAGCAGCATCGGACAGGGAGAGGAGACCCAGTACTTC CASSIGQGEETQYF
- TRBJ1-2 TRBV3-1/TRBV3-2 - TGTGCCAGCAGCCAAGATGAGGGTATTCACTATGGCTACACCTTC CASSQDEGIHYGYTF
- TRBJ1-1 TRBV9 - TGTGCCAGCAGCGCCCGGACAGTCGACACTGAAGCTTTCTTT CASSARTVDTEAFF
- TRBJ1-2 TRBV27 TRBD1 TGTGCCAGCAGTGACAGGGGGAATGGCTACACCTTC CASSDRGNGYTF
- TRBJ2-5 TRBV5-4 TRBD2 TGTGCCAGCAGCTTGGCCGGTGCGGGAGGGGGGGCGGAGACCCAGTACTTC CASSLAGAGGGAETQYF
- TRBJ2-1 TRBV6-5 - TGTGCCAGCAGTTACTCAGGGGCTAGTTACAATGAGCAGTTCTTC CASSYSGASYNEQFF
- TRBJ2-1 TRBV9 TRBD2 TGTGCCAGCAGCCCCATTTCCGGGAGGGCCAGGGATGAGCAGTTCTTC CASSPISGRARDEQFF
- TRBJ2-3 TRBV27 - TGTGCCAGCAGTTTACGAGATACGCAGTATTTT CASSLRDTQYF
- TRBJ2-3 TRBV5-1 - TGCGCCAGCACTGTGGACAGCCGGAGCACAGATACGCAGTATTTT CASTVDSRSTDTQYF
- TRBJ1-4 TRBV7-9 TRBD1 TGTGCCAGCAGCCCGGACAGGGGTCGGGCAACTAATGAAAAACTGTTTTTT CASSPDRGRATNEKLFF
- TRBJ1-6 TRBV15 - TGTGCCACCAGCTTAGACACAGACTCACCCCTCCACTTT CATSLDTDSPLHF
- TRBJ2-7 TRBV2 - TGTGCCAGCAGTGTCACCTACGAGCAGTACTTC CASSVTYEQYF
once TRBJ2-3 TRBV6-4 TRBD2 TGTGCCAGCAGTCCCTCGAGGAGCGGGGGGGCCCCGGATACGCAGTATTTT CASSPSRSGGAPDTQYF
once TRBJ1-6 TRBV3-1/TRBV3-2 - TGTGCCAGCAGCCAAGGGCGGATCTATAATTCACCCCTCCACTTT CASSQGRIYNSPLHF
- TRBJ2-5 TRBV5-1 TRBD1 TGCGCCAGCATACAGGGGAAGACCCAGTACTTC CASIQGKTQYF
- TRBJ2-3 TRBV9 TRBD1 TGTGCCAGCAGTCGACAGGGTGCCTCCACAGATACGCAGTATTTT CASSRQGASTDTQYF
- TRBJ1-5 TRBV5-4 - TGTGCCAGCAGCTTGGGGGGCGGTGAGCCCCAGCATTTT CASSLGGGEPQHF
- TRBJ2-1 TRBV10-3 TRBD2 TGTGCCATCAGTGAGACTAGCGGGGTCAATGAGCAGTTCTTC CAISETSGVNEQFF
- TRBJ2-5 TRBV9 - TGTGCCAGCAGCGTAGATGGTAGCGGTCGTCAAGAGACCCAGTACTTC CASSVDGSGRQETQYF
- TRBJ1-2 TRBV28 - TGTGCCAGCACCCTTGGGGGCTTCAGGAACTATGGCTACACCTTC CASTLGGFRNYGYTF
- TRBJ2-7 TRBV5-1 TRBD1 TGCGCCAGCAGCGCGACAGGGAACTCCTACGAGCAGTACTTC CASSATGNSYEQYF
- TRBJ2-7 TRBV28 - TGTGCCAGCAGTGCCTACAGGTCAGACGAGCAGTACTTC CASSAYRSDEQYF
- TRBJ2-5 TRBV29-1 TRBD1 TGCAGCGTTGAGCTGGGACAGGGACGAGAGACCCAGTACTTC CSVELGQGRETQYF
- TRBJ2-3 TRBV5-1 - TGCGCCAGCAGTTCCTCGCGGAGCACAGATACGCAGTATTTT CASSSSRSTDTQYF
- TRBJ2-1 TRBV5-8 - TGTGCCAGCAGCCCATCGGTGGTACGGGTAGGATACAATGAGCAGTTCTTC CASSPSVVRVGYNEQFF
- TRBJ2-3 TRBV20-1 - TGCAGTGCTAGTCGACAGGCCGACAATCCAGATACGCAGTATTTT CSASRQADNPDTQYF
once TRBJ1-4 TRBV7-3 - TGTGCCAGCAGCTTAGGTACAGCAACTAATGAAAAACTGTTTTTT CASSLGTATNEKLFF
- TRBJ1-1 TRBV2 - TGTGCCAGCAGTGTTGGACAGAACACTGAAGCTTTCTTT CASSVGQNTEAFF
- TRBJ2-3 TRBV28 - TGTGCCAGCAGTTTCCTAGACAGCACAGATACGCAGTATTTT CASSFLDSTDTQYF
- TRBJ2-3 TRBV9 TRBD1 TGTGCCAGCAGCGGACAGGGGGCGCAAGGAGATACGCAGTATTTT CASSGQGAQGDTQYF
- TRBJ2-5 TRBV25-1 - TGTGCCAGCAGTGACGCAGGGCTAGAGACCCAGTACTTC CASSDAGLETQYF
- TRBJ2-1 TRBV6-5 - TGTGCCAGCAGTTACGCGGGACGCGATGAGCAGTTCTTC CASSYAGRDEQFF
once TRBJ2-7 TRBV3-1/TRBV3-2 TRBD1 TGTGCCAGCAGCCATTCATCCAATACCGGGACAGGGGGCCGCGAGCAGTACTTC CASSHSSNTGTGGREQYF
- TRBJ2-3 TRBV24-1 TRBD2 TGTGCCACCAGTGATTCGACTAGCGGGAGCACAGATACGCAGTATTTT CATSDSTSGSTDTQYF
- TRBJ1-2 TRBV24-1 TRBD1 TGTGCCACCAGGGGACAGGACTATGGCTACACCTTC CATRGQDYGYTF
- TRBJ2-7 TRBV2 TRBD1 TGTGCCAGCAGCCGGGGACAGGCCTACGAGCAGTACTTC CASSRGQAYEQYF